The 32 T cell receptor beta chains below come from one sample, sequenced in a study of brain T cells in children with intractable seizures (dated by TCRdb to the early 2020s). The receptor library was made with the immunoSEQ multiplex PCR assay. TCRdb took over this immuneACCESS table, retaining in-frame rearrangements with V and J assigned. Such tables are incomplete; in checked studies, under half of the missing clones stem from an unresolved V gene, and the remainder is unexplained. The sample table lists roughly 120,000 clones, 94% of them with a count of one. The top ten constitute 3.5% to 4% of the sample. Explained via the paper, the time point label denotes: resected brain tissue, or blood drawn just prior to surgery. Sequenced here: peripheral blood, sampled at surgery. The receptors shown here come from a boy under two years old with hemimegalencephaly and intractable seizures.

This sequence joins TRBV3-1 (or the pseudogene TRBV3-2) and TRBJ1-4; D is perhaps TRBD1 (6 bases). CDR1 and CDR2 (germline): LGHDT, YNNKEL (reference sequence). With 0 bases removed from V and 10 bases from J, the gap between germline ends came to 12 bases. The CDR3 loop spans 14 amino acids. The CDR3 reads CASSQEYRDGKLFF. CDR3 sequence (DNA): TGTGCCAGCAGCCAAGAATACAGGGACGGAAAACTGTTTTTT.

This chain uses TRBV7-8 with TRBJ2-3; D uncertain. Germline V gene data show CDR1 as SGHVS and CDR2 as FQNEAQ. The V end was cut by 1 base, the J end by 5 bases, with 7 bases between. This CDR3 region has 13 residues. CDR3 in DNA: TGTGCCAGCAGCTTAGGCTTTGGAGATACGCAGTATTTT. Translating gives CASSLGFGDTQYF.

CDR3 in DNA: TGCGCCAGCAGCTCCGAGGGACTAGCGGGAGTTGTTAATGAGCAGTTCTTC. Translated: CASSSEGLAGVVNEQFF. The V gene is TRBV5-1, the J gene TRBJ2-1; TRBD2 aligns across 14 bases. The CDR3 covers 17 residues. The germline V gene has CDR1 SGHRS and CDR2 YFSETQ. V was clipped by 3 bases and J by 7 bases; unmatched bases: 9.

This chain links TRBV7-9 with TRBJ2-5; D gene unclear. V was clipped by 3 bases and J by 1 base, with 9 bases between them. Germline CDR1 SEHNR, CDR2 FQNEAQ (reference sequence). The CDR3 contains 14 residues. The CDR3 here is CASSLVGTQETQYF. In DNA form, the CDR3 reads TGTGCCAGCAGCTTGGTAGGAACCCAAGAGACCCAGTACTTC.

The rearrangement joins TRBV5-1 to TRBJ2-7, with D perhaps TRBD1 (5 bases). The CDR3 is 13 residues long. CDR1 is SGHRS and CDR2 is YFSETQ in the germline V gene. V was clipped by 0 bases and J by 6 bases, with 10 bases between them. CDR3 sequence (DNA): TGCGCCAGCAGCTTGGAGTTGGGGCCCGAGCAGTACTTC. This translates into CASSLELGPEQYF.

The rearrangement joins TRBV11-2 to TRBJ1-3, with D tentatively TRBD1 (5 bases). V was clipped by 4 bases and J by 0 bases, with 7 bases between them. Germline values: CDR1 SGHAT, CDR2 FQNNGV. The CDR3 loop spans 14 amino acids. CDR3 protein: CASSSGSSGNTIYF. The CDR3, as DNA: TGTGCCAGCAGCTCAGGGAGCTCTGGAAACACCATATATTTT.

The chain links TRBV29-1 to TRBJ2-3; 16 nucleotides agree with TRBD2. V was clipped by 6 bases and J by 1 base; unmatched bases: 7. Germline V lookup: CDR1 SQVTM, CDR2 ANQGSEA. The CDR3 runs to 17 residues. The CDR3 sequence is CSVRGLAGGPGTDTQYF. The CDR3 DNA reads as TGCAGCGTCCGGGGACTAGCGGGAGGGCCAGGCACAGATACGCAGTATTTT.

The CDR3 spells CASSQGGPAETQYF. The CDR3 nucleotides are TGCGCCAGCAGCCAAGGGGGGCCAGCGGAGACCCAGTACTTC. The V gene is TRBV4-3, the J gene TRBJ2-5, with D perhaps TRBD1 (6 bases). CDR3 length equals 14 residues. CDR1 and CDR2 from the germline V gene are LGHNA and YSLEER. The V end was cut by 1 base, the J end by 5 bases, with 11 bases between.

V is TRBV6-5 and J is TRBJ1-3, with a possible D match to TRBD1 (6 bases). Looked up from germline, CDR1 is MNHEY and CDR2 is SVGAGI. This CDR3 region has 14 residues. Trimming left V 0 bases short and J 4 bases short, with 7 bases between. CDR3 in DNA: TGTGCCAGCAGTTACTCCGACAGGGGAAACACCATATATTTT. Its protein product is CASSYSDRGNTIYF.

A word on this clone: Sequence at one end of the junction differs from germline and may be a read error. This chain uses TRBV28 with TRBJ1-2; D is possibly TRBD1 (5 bases). Germline CDR1 is MDHEN and CDR2 is SYDVKM. This CDR3 has 14 amino acids. The CDR3 loop is CASGLRTGWDELAF. CDR3 bases: TGTGCCAGCGGACTAAGAACAGGATGGGACGAGTTAGCCTTC.

The chain carries TRBV28 and TRBJ2-3, with D unresolved. CDR3 length equals 15 residues. V shed 5 bases and J shed 1 base, with 13 bases lying between them. The germline gives CDR1 MDHEN, CDR2 SYDVKM. The CDR3 sequence is CASSPILGGTDTQYF. In DNA form, the CDR3 reads TGTGCCAGCAGTCCTATATTAGGAGGCACAGATACGCAGTATTTT.

The genes are TRBV7-3 and TRBJ1-2, with 9 positions matching TRBD1. CDR3 length: 15 amino acids. CDR1 and CDR2 from the germline V gene are SGHTA and FQGTGA. The trim removed 1 base at V and 5 bases at J, leaving 5 bases unmatched. CDR3 nucleotide sequence: TGTGCCAGCAGCTTAAACCCCGGACAGGGGTATGGCTACACCTTC. It translates to CASSLNPGQGYGYTF.

This chain connects TRBV10-3 to TRBJ2-7; 7 nucleotides line up with TRBD1. This CDR3 has 14 amino acids. V lost 6 bases, J lost 6 bases, and 11 bases stayed unmatched. Germline CDR1 and CDR2: ENHRY and SYGVKD. The CDR3 sequence: CAIRPAGTETEQYF. In DNA, the CDR3 is TGTGCCATCAGGCCCGCCGGGACAGAGACCGAGCAGTACTTC.

The genes are TRBV5-4 and TRBJ2-7; 11 nucleotides line up with TRBD2. V shed 2 bases and J 3 bases; nucleotides not matched to a gene: 1. Germline V gives CDR1 SGHNT, CDR2 YYREEE (reference sequence). The CDR3 spans 14 residues. CDR3 amino acids: CASSFGTSGYEQYF. The CDR3 nucleotides are TGTGCCAGCAGCTTCGGGACTAGCGGCTACGAGCAGTACTTC.

The chain combines TRBV24-1 with TRBJ2-1, with D possibly being TRBD2 (5 bases). This CDR3 region has 13 residues. Germline-derived CDR1 and CDR2 are KGHDR and SFDVKD. The V gene lost 3 bases and the J gene lost 7 bases, with 9 bases spanning the gap. The CDR3 DNA is TGTGCCACCAGTGATCCCAGAGGGAATGAGCAGTTCTTC. Protein sequence: CATSDPRGNEQFF.

This clone appeared a single time. J is TRBJ2-7 and V is TRBV6-1; 9 bases fit TRBD1. This CDR3 has 19 residues. V lost 4 bases and J lost 0; bases outside the gene matches: 16. Germline CDR1 is MNHNS and CDR2 is SASEGT. CDR3 DNA: TGTGCCAGCAGTGCCTTGGGACAGGGAATTTTATGGAGCTCCTACGAGCAGTACTTC. Translation: CASSALGQGILWSSYEQYF.

The J gene is TRBJ2-5, the V gene TRBV11-2; 8 positions agree with TRBD1. The CDR3 has 18 amino acids. The junction had 21 bases not matched to a gene; V was cut back by 3 bases and J by 9 bases. Looked up from germline, CDR1 is SGHAT and CDR2 is FQNNGV. CDR3 region: CASSFKAGGPLVVGAQYF. The CDR3 DNA sequence: TGTGCCAGCAGCTTTAAGGCAGGGGGCCCTTTGGTCGTGGGGGCCCAGTACTTC.

The sample holds a few counts of this clone. V gene TRBV5-5 combines with J gene TRBJ1-6; D might be TRBD1 (5 bases). The CDR3 totals 14 residues. Trimming stripped 4 bases from V and 8 bases from J, with 13 bases between. Germline V gives CDR1 SGHKS, CDR2 YYEKEE (reference sequence). The CDR3 sequence: CASSAREGYSPLHF. For the CDR3, the DNA is TGTGCCAGCAGCGCCAGGGAAGGTTATTCACCCCTCCACTTT.

The sample holds a few counts of this clone. The chain uses TRBV5-1 and TRBJ2-7; no firm D call. The V end lost 5 bases, the J end lost 6 bases, and 12 bases lay between the germline ends. CDR1 and CDR2 from the germline V gene are SGHRS and YFSETQ. The CDR3 is made up of 12 amino acids. For the CDR3, the DNA is TGCGCCAGCAGAGACCGCGGCACCGAGCAGTACTTC. Residues: CASRDRGTEQYF.

The chain has TRBV18 and TRBJ1-6; TRBD1 matches at 9 bases. Unmatched junction bases numbered 2, after V lost 3 bases and J lost 8 bases. CDR1 KGHSH and CDR2 LQKENI come from the germline V gene. There are 14 residues in the CDR3. The CDR3 is CASSPDRGDSPLHF. The DNA for the CDR3 is TGTGCCAGCTCACCCGACAGGGGGGATTCACCCCTCCACTTT.

V and J are TRBV7-3 and TRBJ2-1; a weak D match, TRBD2 (6 bases). With 1 base removed from V and 7 bases from J, the gap between germline ends came to 8 bases. Germline V lookup: CDR1 SGHTA, CDR2 FQGTGA. The CDR3 spans 13 residues. Here the CDR3 reads CASSLIRGNEQFF. DNA for the CDR3: TGTGCCAGCAGCTTAATTCGGGGGAATGAGCAGTTCTTC.

This chain joins TRBV11-3 and TRBJ1-2; possible D gene TRBD1, 5 bases. V was shortened by 6 bases and J by 4 bases, with 18 bases between the two germline ends. Germline V gives CDR1 SGHNT, CDR2 YENEEA. The CDR3 has 15 residues. The chain's CDR3 is CASSPSGDEPYGYTF. CDR3 DNA sequence: TGTGCCAGCAGTCCTTCGGGGGATGAACCCTATGGCTACACCTTC.

The CDR3 spells CASSRDMNTGELFF. In DNA, the CDR3 is TGTGCCAGCAGCCGGGACATGAACACCGGGGAGCTGTTTTTT. The chain joins TRBV14 to TRBJ2-2, with a tentative D call TRBD1 (6 bases). The germline V and J ends were trimmed by 4 bases and 1 base, with 7 bases remaining between them. The CDR3 loop spans 14 amino acids. CDR1 is SGHDN and CDR2 is FVKESK in the germline V gene.

The chain joins TRBV3-1 (or the pseudogene TRBV3-2) to TRBJ2-5, with D maybe TRBD1 (7 bases). Per germline, CDR1 LGHDT and CDR2 YNNKEL (reference sequence). The CDR3 is 16 residues long. Trimming took 2 bases from V and 1 from J, leaving 14 bases between them. CDR3 amino acids: CASSQLGRDSQETQYF. CDR3 bases: TGTGCCAGCAGCCAACTGGGGCGGGACAGCCAAGAGACCCAGTACTTC.

The genes are TRBV3-1 (or the pseudogene TRBV3-2) and TRBJ1-5; 7 nucleotides match TRBD1. The CDR3 loop spans 17 amino acids. Per the germline V gene, CDR1 is LGHDT and CDR2 is YNNKEL (reference sequence). The J segment lost 6 bases and the V segment lost 0 bases, leaving 11 bases of the junction unmatched. CDR3: CASSQDRGAGGGQPQHF. The DNA of the CDR3 is TGTGCCAGCAGCCAAGATCGCGGGGCAGGGGGGGGTCAGCCCCAGCATTTT.

The rearrangement joins TRBV3-1 (or the pseudogene TRBV3-2) to TRBJ2-3; D is unclear. This CDR3 contains 14 residues. The germline CDR1 and CDR2 sequences are LGHDT and YNNKEL (reference sequence). V lost 6 bases and J lost 0, with 10 bases in between. CDR3 in DNA: TGTGCCAGCAGTCCGACTGCTAGCACAGATACGCAGTATTTT. This sequence encodes CASSPTASTDTQYF.

The V gene is TRBV5-6, the J gene TRBJ1-6; perhaps TRBD1 as D (6 bases). From germline, CDR1 is SGHDT and CDR2 YYEEEE. This CDR3 has 16 amino acids. Trimming shortened V by 3 bases and J by 6 bases, and 16 bases separated the two germline ends. This chain's CDR3 is CASSWGGRLVNSPLHF. In nucleotides, the CDR3 is TGTGCCAGCAGCTGGGGGGGCAGGTTGGTTAATTCACCCCTCCACTTT.

This rearrangement joins TRBV19 to TRBJ2-7; no clear D gene. Trimming pared 7 bases from V and 3 bases from J, leaving 7 bases between. The germline gives CDR1 LNHDA, CDR2 SQIVND (reference sequence). The CDR3 sequence is 11 residues long. The CDR3 loop reads CASKGYYEQYF. CDR3 bases: TGTGCCAGTAAGGGTTACTACGAGCAGTACTTC.

The genes are TRBV28 and TRBJ1-4; D possibly corresponds to TRBD1 (6 bases). Germline V gene data show CDR1 as MDHEN and CDR2 as SYDVKM. The length of the CDR3 is 14 residues. Between the trimmed V and J ends, which lost 6 bases and 8 bases, there was a span of 16 bases. The CDR3 spells CASSLTGKREKLFF. The CDR3 region has the DNA TGTGCCAGCAGCCTCACAGGGAAGAGGGAAAAACTGTTTTTT.

This sequence joins TRBV4-1 and TRBJ2-1, with TRBD2 matching 11 bases. V trimming: 0 bases; J trimming: 0 bases; junction bases outside the gene matches: 13. Germline loops: CDR1 MGHRA, CDR2 YSYEKL. This CDR3 region has 21 residues. Written as DNA, the CDR3 is TGCGCCAGCAGCCAAGAAATCACTAGCGGGAGAATCCTACCCTCCTACAATGAGCAGTTCTTC. Its protein product is CASSQEITSGRILPSYNEQFF.

V gene TRBV21-1 combines with J gene TRBJ1-2. TRBV21-1 is recorded as a pseudogene. This CDR3 is built from 12 residues. DNA of the CDR3: TGCCGGGCACCCGACCTAAACTATGGCTACACCTTC. Its protein is CRAPDLNYGYTF.

The V gene is TRBV19, the J gene TRBJ1-5, with D tentatively TRBD1 (6 bases). The germline V gene encodes CDR1 LNHDA and CDR2 SQIVND (reference sequence). The CDR3 loop spans 17 amino acids. V was clipped by 6 bases and J by 0 bases, with 18 bases between them. CDR3 nucleotide sequence: TGTGCCAGTAGCTTCAGGGGAGAGGATTATAGCAATCAGCCCCAGCATTTT. Its translation: CASSFRGEDYSNQPQHF.